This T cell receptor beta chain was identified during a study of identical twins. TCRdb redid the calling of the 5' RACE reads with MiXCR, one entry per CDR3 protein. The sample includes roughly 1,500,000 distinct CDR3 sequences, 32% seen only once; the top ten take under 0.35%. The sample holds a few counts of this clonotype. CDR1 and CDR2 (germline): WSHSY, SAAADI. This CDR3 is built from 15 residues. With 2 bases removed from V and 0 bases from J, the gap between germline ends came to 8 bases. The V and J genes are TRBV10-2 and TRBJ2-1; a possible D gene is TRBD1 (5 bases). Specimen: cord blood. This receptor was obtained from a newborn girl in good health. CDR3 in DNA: TGCGCCAGCAGTGAGATTGGGGCCTCCTACAATGAGCAGTTCTTC. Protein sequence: CASSEIGASYNEQFF.